This entry concerns a single T cell receptor beta chain. The repertoire was sequenced with immunoSEQ multiplex PCR; TCRdb's copy has only in-frame clones and lacks some. The table shows almost 750,000 clones, with just under 75% occurring only once. Germline lookup yields CDR1 SGHNT and CDR2 YENEEA. The CDR3 contains 12 residues. Between the trimmed V and J ends, which lost 3 bases and 7 bases, there was a span of 10 bases. The sample is drawn from a study of shared clonotypes between healthy human individuals. This chain joins TRBV11-3 and TRBJ2-7; TRBD2 is a possible D gene (6 bases). The receptor was isolated from a woman younger than 45 in good health. Sequenced material: memory CD4+ T cells sorted from blood. The subset is: CD45RA-negative fraction. The CDR3 DNA reads TGTGCCAGCAGCTTTAGCGGTCTGGAGCAGTACTTC. Residues: CASSFSGLEQYF.